The 23 T cell receptor beta chains below were found in one sample sequenced in a study of cytomegalovirus exposure and HLA in healthy donors. Vbeta (60) and Jbeta (13) primers were used in the PCR. The method was immunoSEQ multiplex PCR; TCRdb's version includes in-frame clones alone and lacks a portion of them. Of 110,000 to 150,000 clones detected, about three quarters appear once; the ten largest clones hold 3% to 4.5%. Sequenced: PBMCs. The receptors derive from a male donor in good health and CMV-seronegative.

This clone was seen just once. The chain is built from TRBV4-1 and TRBJ2-3; 9 nucleotides line up with TRBD1. Trimming removed 3 bases from V and 1 base from J; junction bases left unmatched: 5. The CDR3 spans 16 residues. CDR1 and CDR2 from the germline V gene are MGHRA and YSYEKL. The CDR3 DNA reads as TGCGCCAGCAGCCAGACAGGGGGAAAGGGCACAGATACGCAGTATTTT. This gives the protein CASSQTGGKGTDTQYF.

This clone showed up just once. J is TRBJ2-1 and V is TRBV6-5; 12 bases fit TRBD2. There are 14 residues in the CDR3. V was clipped by 4 bases and J by 10 bases; unmatched bases: 5. CDR1 MNHEY and CDR2 SVGAGI come from the germline V gene. CDR3 in DNA: TGTGCCAGCAGTTCCGGACTAGCGGGAAGGGAGCAGTTCTTC. Its protein is CASSSGLAGREQFF.

The chain employs TRBV10-2 and TRBJ2-1, with 7 bases matching TRBD2. V was pared by 10 bases and J by 2 bases, with 2 bases of the junction left unmatched. The CDR3 is 12 residues long. Germline values: CDR1 WSHSY, CDR2 SAAADI. This CDR3 reads CAIGGTYNEQFF. CDR3 nucleotide sequence: TGCGCCATCGGGGGGACCTACAATGAGCAGTTCTTC.

The chain employs TRBV6-5 and TRBJ2-5, with D possibly TRBD1 on 6 matching bases. The length of the CDR3 is 13 residues. V was cut by 4 bases and J by 2 bases, with 8 bases left in between. Germline lookup yields CDR1 MNHEY and CDR2 SVGAGI. The CDR3 bases are TGTGCCAGCAGTTCCGGACAGCAAGAGACCCAGTACTTC. Translated: CASSSGQQETQYF.

The chain combines TRBV10-3 with TRBJ2-7, with a weak D call TRBD1 (6 bases). The CDR3 runs 13 residues. Germline CDR1 and CDR2: ENHRY and SYGVKD. Trimming left V 0 bases short and J 5 bases short, with 8 bases between. In DNA form, the CDR3 reads TGTGCCATCAGTGAGTCCCCAGGGGACGAGCAGTACTTC. Protein sequence: CAISESPGDEQYF.

The chain couples TRBV10-1 to TRBJ2-1; tentatively, D is TRBD2 (6 bases). Germline-derived CDR1 and CDR2 are WNHNN and SYGVQD (reference sequence). This CDR3 is 15 amino acids long. V shed 10 bases and J shed 1 base, with 17 bases lying between them. The CDR3 region has the DNA TGCGCCACCGCCCGAGACGGGAGTTCCTACAATGAGCAGTTCTTC. Protein product: CATARDGSSYNEQFF.

The chain has TRBV2 and TRBJ2-3; 7 positions match TRBD1. The ends lost 6 bases at V and 6 bases at J; junction bases unmatched: 12. The CDR3 contains 15 residues. Germline-derived CDR1 and CDR2 are SNHLY and FYNNEI. The CDR3 here is CASRRQGSSRDTQYF. CDR3 DNA: TGTGCCAGCAGACGACAGGGAAGTTCTCGGGATACGCAGTATTTT.

In its sample, this clone was seen a few times. The V call is TRBV7-2, the J call TRBJ1-1, with D maybe TRBD1 (6 bases). This CDR3 has 16 amino acids. The V gene lost 2 bases and the J gene lost 5 bases, with 18 bases spanning the gap. Germline V lookup: CDR1 SGHTA, CDR2 FQGNSA. The DNA of the CDR3 is TGTGCCAGCAGCTTAATGCCACTGCAGGGGTATACTGAAGCTTTCTTT. It codes for CASSLMPLQGYTEAFF.

The J gene is TRBJ2-5, the V gene TRBV9, with D unclear. The DNA end lines up better with TRBJ2-7; the J call may be wrong. Germline CDR1 reads SGDLS; CDR2 reads YYNGEE. The CDR3 has 14 residues. CDR3 amino acids: CASSVDHFSYEQYF. In DNA, the CDR3 is TGTGCCAGCAGCGTAGATCACTTCTCCTACGAGCAGTACTTC.

The chain combines TRBV9 with TRBJ2-3; 7 nucleotides line up with TRBD2. CDR3 length equals 18 residues. The germline CDR1 and CDR2 sequences are SGDLS and YYNGEE. Trimming at V came to 0 bases and at J to 0 bases, leaving 10 bases not matched to a gene. The CDR3 region has the DNA TGTGCCAGCAGCGTAGGCCCTAGGGGCGGGAGTAGCACAGATACGCAGTATTTT. Its protein product is CASSVGPRGGSSTDTQYF.

The chain joins TRBV27 to TRBJ2-5; TRBD2 might be the D (5 bases). Trimming left V 7 bases short and J 7 bases short, with 16 bases between. CDR1 is MNHEY and CDR2 is SMNVEV in the germline V gene (reference sequence). The CDR3 totals 13 residues. CDR3 nucleotide sequence: TGTGCCAGCAAGCCAGGAGGTTTTGGGACCCAGTACTTC. This sequence encodes CASKPGGFGTQYF.

The chain recombines TRBV6-5 with TRBJ1-4; D not resolved. Germline V gene data show CDR1 as MNHEY and CDR2 as SVGAGI. Trimming stripped 6 bases from V and 5 bases from J, with 13 bases between. CDR3 length: 14 amino acids. DNA for the CDR3: TGTGCCAGCAGCGTAGGCAGGATCAATGAAAAACTGTTTTTT. Residues: CASSVGRINEKLFF.

The chain links TRBV18 to TRBJ1-5; D gene uncertain. Trimming removed 4 bases at V and 8 bases at J, with 15 bases between. Per germline, CDR1 KGHSH and CDR2 LQKENI. The CDR3 is 14 amino acids. DNA for the CDR3: TGTGCCAGCTCACGACGCACTACGGAAGAGCCCCAGCATTTT. This gives the protein CASSRRTTEEPQHF.

The chain recombines TRBV29-1 with TRBJ2-3, with TRBD1 matching 7 bases. CDR1 is SQVTM, CDR2 ANQGSEA, per germline. CDR3 length: 12 amino acids. With V trimmed by 6 bases and J by 1 base, 1 base remained unmatched. The CDR3 spells CSVGQGTDTQYF. The CDR3 bases are TGCAGCGTAGGACAGGGCACAGATACGCAGTATTTT.

This clone was recorded only once. Here the CDR3 reads CASSQVRGSEQYF. CDR3 DNA: TGCGCCAGCAGCCAAGTCAGGGGGAGCGAGCAGTACTTC. The chain links TRBV4-1 to TRBJ2-7; 7 nucleotides agree with TRBD1. Germline values: CDR1 MGHRA, CDR2 YSYEKL. Losses at the gene ends were 1 base for V and 6 bases for J; bases not matched to a gene: 3. The CDR3 totals 13 residues.

The V call is TRBV11-3, the J call TRBJ2-5; perhaps TRBD1 as D (5 bases). The DNA end favors TRBJ2-7, so the J call may be wrong. Germline assignment: CDR1 SGHNT and CDR2 YENEEA. The CDR3 is 14 amino acids. CDR3 protein: CASSLEGASYEQYF. DNA of the CDR3: TGTGCCAGCAGCTTGGAAGGGGCCTCCTACGAGCAGTACTTC.

This rearrangement joins TRBV6-1 to TRBJ2-2; 7 bases map to TRBD1. Per germline, CDR1 MNHNS and CDR2 SASEGT. With V trimmed by 3 bases and J by 4 bases, 5 bases remained unmatched. The CDR3 runs to 15 residues. The CDR3 DNA reads TGTGCCAGCAGTGATTGGGGACAGCCCACCGGGGAGCTGTTTTTT. This gives the protein CASSDWGQPTGELFF.

The chain employs TRBV4-1 and TRBJ2-6; 7 nucleotides line up with TRBD1. CDR3 size: 15 residues. Germline V gene lookup returns CDR1 MGHRA and CDR2 YSYEKL. The ends lost 5 bases at V and 2 bases at J; junction bases unmatched: 3. CDR3 sequence reads: CASSGRGTGANVLTF. In DNA form, the CDR3 reads TGCGCCAGCAGCGGCAGGGGGACTGGGGCCAACGTCCTGACTTTC.

The chain links TRBV11-2 to TRBJ2-3, with 10 bases aligning to TRBD2. The CDR3 is made up of 17 amino acids. Losses at the gene ends were 0 bases for V and 4 bases for J; bases not matched to a gene: 7. Germline V gives CDR1 SGHAT, CDR2 FQNNGV. This chain's CDR3 is CASSLDLLAGVADTQYF. The CDR3 DNA reads as TGTGCCAGCAGCTTAGATCTCCTAGCGGGAGTGGCAGATACGCAGTATTTT.

The chain has TRBV25-1 and TRBJ2-2, with a possible D match to TRBD2 (5 bases). Germline loops: CDR1 MGHDK, CDR2 SYGVNS. This CDR3 has 17 residues. Deletions cut 3 bases from V and 0 bases from J, with 14 bases between. The CDR3 reads CASSDPPDSTNTGELFF. For the CDR3, the DNA is TGTGCCAGCAGTGATCCCCCGGACTCGACGAACACCGGGGAGCTGTTTTTT.

The chain employs TRBV6-1 and TRBJ2-3, with TRBD2 matching 9 bases. Germline assignment: CDR1 MNHNS and CDR2 SASEGT. The CDR3 covers 14 residues. V was clipped by 7 bases and J by 0 bases; unmatched bases: 2. In nucleotides, the CDR3 is TGTGCCAGCATCCTAGCGGGAAGCACAGATACGCAGTATTTT. Protein product: CASILAGSTDTQYF.

The rearrangement uses TRBV2 and TRBJ2-1; 13 bases line up with TRBD2. Germline loops: CDR1 SNHLY, CDR2 FYNNEI. V was clipped by 2 bases and J by 6 bases; unmatched bases: 7. The CDR3 has 17 amino acids. CDR3 sequence reads: CASSESPLAGGPNEQFF. The CDR3 DNA is TGTGCCAGCAGTGAATCCCCACTAGCGGGGGGGCCCAATGAGCAGTTCTTC.

This clone showed up just a few times. The chain employs TRBV9 and TRBJ1-6; D is ambiguous. The germline V gene has CDR1 SGDLS and CDR2 YYNGEE. V was pared by 0 bases and J by 4 bases, with 14 bases between. The CDR3 covers 17 residues. Here the CDR3 reads CASSVGAAPDYNSPLHF. The CDR3 nucleotides are TGTGCCAGCAGCGTAGGGGCTGCTCCGGATTATAATTCACCCCTCCACTTT.